Below, 13 T cell receptor beta chains from the same sample are listed, as sequenced in a study of cytomegalovirus exposure and HLA in healthy donors (dated by TCRdb to about 2017). Library construction relied on the immunoSEQ multiplex PCR assay. A mixture of 60 forward primers for TCR Vbeta segments and 13 reverse primers for TCR Jbeta segments was used in the multiplex PCR. TCRdb limited this immuneACCESS table to in-frame rearrangements with V and J called. A share of clones is missing; checked studies link under half to unresolved V genes, and the rest is unexplained. The sample profile shows about 150,000 clones; approximately 84% of them were found once. The ten largest clones capture around 3.1% of the sample. Sequences were obtained from PBMCs. The receptors derive from a woman aged 45 to 65 in good health and CMV-seropositive.

The chain couples TRBV5-1 to TRBJ2-7, with D perhaps matching TRBD2 (6 bases). Germline V gives CDR1 SGHRS, CDR2 YFSETQ. Trimming removed 2 bases from V and 2 bases from J, with 17 bases in between. The CDR3 covers 16 residues. The CDR3 nucleotides read TGCGCCAGCAGCTTTATGATTCGCGGGGCTGCCTACGAGCAGTACTTC. It encodes CASSFMIRGAAYEQYF.

The V gene is TRBV9, the J gene TRBJ1-2; perhaps TRBD1 as D (5 bases). The CDR3 extends over 12 amino acids. Per germline, CDR1 SGDLS and CDR2 YYNGEE. V was trimmed by 7 bases and J by 0 bases, leaving 7 bases between them. The CDR3 region has the DNA TGTGCCAGCGGGGACTCTAACTATGGCTACACCTTC. Translated, it gives CASGDSNYGYTF.

V and J are TRBV11-2 and TRBJ2-1, with a weak D call TRBD2 (5 bases). This CDR3 region has 15 residues. Germline CDR1 is SGHAT and CDR2 is FQNNGV. V dropped 0 bases and J dropped 6 bases, with 12 bases sitting between them. The CDR3 sequence: CASSLDGIRSNEQFF. For the CDR3, the DNA is TGTGCCAGCAGCTTAGACGGGATCCGGTCCAATGAGCAGTTCTTC.

This chain connects TRBV2 to TRBJ2-3; 9 nucleotides line up with TRBD1. The junction had 2 bases not matched to a gene; V was cut back by 1 base and J by 3 bases. CDR1 and CDR2 (germline): SNHLY, FYNNEI. The CDR3 runs 15 residues. CDR3 amino acids: CASSEGQGGTDTQYF. CDR3 DNA: TGTGCCAGCAGTGAAGGACAGGGGGGAACAGATACGCAGTATTTT.

The rearrangement joins TRBV5-6 to TRBJ2-7, with D possibly TRBD1 on 5 matching bases. Trimming removed 0 bases at V and 7 bases at J, with 11 bases between. This CDR3 is built from 13 residues. Germline V lookup: CDR1 SGHDT, CDR2 YYEEEE. The CDR3 sequence: CASSLVSGLEQYF. The DNA for the CDR3 is TGTGCCAGCAGCTTGGTTTCAGGGTTAGAGCAGTACTTC.

This clone was observed once. V usage is TRBV5-1 and J usage is TRBJ2-7; weak D call: TRBD1 (6 bases). Trimming stripped 5 bases from V and 1 base from J, with 13 bases between. CDR3 length: 14 residues. CDR1 SGHRS and CDR2 YFSETQ come from the germline V gene. The DNA for the CDR3 is TGCGCCAGCAGACGAACGGACAGATCCTACGAGCAGTACTTC. It encodes CASRRTDRSYEQYF.

This clone was detected a few times. This chain uses TRBV19 with TRBJ2-5; tentatively, D is TRBD2 (5 bases). The germline V gene has CDR1 LNHDA and CDR2 SQIVND (reference sequence). The ends were cut back, 6 bases at V and 13 bases at J, with 24 bases in the middle. CDR3 length: 14 residues. The CDR3 loop is CASSLPNRRTELYF. The DNA for the CDR3 is TGTGCCAGTAGCCTCCCCAATCGGAGGACCGAGCTGTACTTC. Supplemented by reference TRBV19 and TRBJ2-5, the full variable domain reads DGGITQSPKYLFRKEGQNVTLSCEQNLNHDAMYWYRQDPGQGLRLIYYSQIVNDFQKGDIAEGYSVSREKKESFPLTVTSAQKNPTAFYLCASSLPNRRTELYFGPGTRLLVL.

This chain uses TRBV7-2 with TRBJ1-2, with 12 bases aligning to TRBD1. CDR1 is SGHTA and CDR2 is FQGNSA in the germline V gene. This CDR3 contains 16 residues. V gave up 0 bases and J gave up 4 bases; unmatched junction bases: 3. As DNA, the CDR3 is TGTGCCAGCAGCTTAGCCGGGACAGGGGGCACCTATGGCTACACCTTC. This encodes CASSLAGTGGTYGYTF. The complete variable domain, with remaining parts taken from reference TRBV7-2 and TRBJ1-2, reads GAGVSQSPSNKVTEKGKDVELRCDPISGHTALYWYRQSLGQGLEFLIYFQGNSAPDKSGLPSDRFSAERTGGSVSTLTIQRTQQEDSAVYLCASSLAGTGGTYGYTFGSGTRLTVV.

V usage is TRBV7-2 and J usage is TRBJ2-3, with TRBD2 identical over 12 bases. This CDR3 contains 16 residues. The junction had 6 bases not matched to a gene; V was cut back by 4 bases and J by 4 bases. CDR1 is SGHTA and CDR2 is FQGNSA in the germline V gene. The CDR3 sequence is CASSSRTSGAADTQYF. In DNA form, the CDR3 reads TGTGCCAGCAGCTCCCGGACTAGCGGGGCCGCAGATACGCAGTATTTT. The complete variable domain, with remaining parts taken from reference TRBV7-2 and TRBJ2-3, reads GAGVSQSPSNKVTEKGKDVELRCDPISGHTALYWYRQSLGQGLEFLIYFQGNSAPDKSGLPSDRFSAERTGGSVSTLTIQRTQQEDSAVYLCASSSRTSGAADTQYFGPGTRLTVL.

The V call is TRBV5-5, the J call TRBJ2-1; 7 bases fit TRBD1. Germline values: CDR1 SGHKS, CDR2 YYEKEE (reference sequence). Germline trimming cut 4 bases from V and 8 bases from J; bases unmatched to any gene: 21. The CDR3 consists of 18 residues. In DNA form, the CDR3 reads TGTGCCAGCAGCCGACAGATCCCCCGGGACAGACTAAGGGATGAGCAGTTCTTC. Translation gives CASSRQIPRDRLRDEQFF.

This chain uses TRBV7-2 with TRBJ2-5; TRBD2 agrees at 13 bases. V trimming: 5 bases; J trimming: 5 bases; junction bases outside the gene matches: 8. Per the germline V gene, CDR1 is SGHTA and CDR2 is FQGNSA. This CDR3 has 16 residues. For the CDR3, the DNA is TGTGCCAGCAGCCCTCCGGGACTAGCGGGAACGGAGACCCAGTACTTC. Protein sequence: CASSPPGLAGTETQYF.

This clone was detected a few times. The CDR3 loop is CASRYLADEQYF. The CDR3 region has the DNA TGTGCAAGTCGGTATCTAGCAGACGAGCAGTACTTC. This chain links TRBV12-2 with TRBJ2-7; whether TRBD2, the table's D call, matches the DNA was not checked. TRBV12-2 is designated a pseudogene. The CDR3 length is 12 residues.

The chain carries TRBV28 and TRBJ2-7; a weak D match, TRBD2 (6 bases). V was trimmed by 7 bases and J by 3 bases, leaving 13 bases between them. CDR1 is MDHEN, CDR2 SYDVKM, per germline. The CDR3 loop spans 13 amino acids. The CDR3 loop is CASIGWDFYEQYF. For the CDR3, the DNA is TGTGCCAGCATAGGTTGGGACTTCTACGAGCAGTACTTC.